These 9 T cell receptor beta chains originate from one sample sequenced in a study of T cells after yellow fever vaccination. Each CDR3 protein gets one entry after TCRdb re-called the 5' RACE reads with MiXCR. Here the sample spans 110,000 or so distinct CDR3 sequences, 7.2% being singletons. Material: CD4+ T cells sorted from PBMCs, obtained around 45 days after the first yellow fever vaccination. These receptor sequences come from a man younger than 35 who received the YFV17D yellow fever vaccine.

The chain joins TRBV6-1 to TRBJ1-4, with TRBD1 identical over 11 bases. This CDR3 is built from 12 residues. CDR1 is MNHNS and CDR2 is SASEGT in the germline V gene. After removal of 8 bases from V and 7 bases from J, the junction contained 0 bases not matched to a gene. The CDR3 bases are TGTGCCAGCGGGACAGGGGGTGAAAAACTGTTTTTT. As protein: CASGTGGEKLFF.

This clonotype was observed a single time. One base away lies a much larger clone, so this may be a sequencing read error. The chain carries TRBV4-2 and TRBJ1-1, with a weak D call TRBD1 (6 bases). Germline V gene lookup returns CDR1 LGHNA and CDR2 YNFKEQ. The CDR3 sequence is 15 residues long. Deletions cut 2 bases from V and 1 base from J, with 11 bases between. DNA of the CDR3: TGTGCCAGCAGCCAAATGGCACAGGGGAACACTGAAGCTTTCTTT. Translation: CASSQMAQGNTEAFF.

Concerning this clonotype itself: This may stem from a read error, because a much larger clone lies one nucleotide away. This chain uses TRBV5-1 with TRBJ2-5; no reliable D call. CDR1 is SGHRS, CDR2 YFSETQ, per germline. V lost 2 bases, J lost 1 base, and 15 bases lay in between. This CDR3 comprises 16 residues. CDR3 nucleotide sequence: TGCGCCAGCAGCTTCCATCCCAGTGTGAGCCAAGAGACCCAGTACTTC. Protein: CASSFHPSVSQETQYF. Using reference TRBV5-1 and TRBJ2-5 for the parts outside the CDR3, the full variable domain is KAGVTQTPRYLIKTRGQQVTLSCSPISGHRSVSWYQQTPGQGLQFLFEYFSETQRNKGNFPGRFSGRQFSNSRSEMNVSTLELGDSALYLCASSFHPSVSQETQYFGPGTRLLVL.

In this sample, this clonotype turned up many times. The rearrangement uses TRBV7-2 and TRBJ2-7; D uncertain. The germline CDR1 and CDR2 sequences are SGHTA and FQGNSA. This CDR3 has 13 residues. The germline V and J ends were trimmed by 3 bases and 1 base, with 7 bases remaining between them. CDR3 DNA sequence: TGTGCCAGCAGCTTCGCCAGGTCCTACGAGCAGTACGTC. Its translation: CASSFARSYEQYV.

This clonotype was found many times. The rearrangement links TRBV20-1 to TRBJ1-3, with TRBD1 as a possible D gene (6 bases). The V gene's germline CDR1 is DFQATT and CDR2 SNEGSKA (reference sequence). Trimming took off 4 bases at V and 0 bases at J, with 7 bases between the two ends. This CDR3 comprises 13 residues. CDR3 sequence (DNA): TGCAGTGCTACGGACAGCTCTGGAAACACCATATATTTT. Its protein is CSATDSSGNTIYF.

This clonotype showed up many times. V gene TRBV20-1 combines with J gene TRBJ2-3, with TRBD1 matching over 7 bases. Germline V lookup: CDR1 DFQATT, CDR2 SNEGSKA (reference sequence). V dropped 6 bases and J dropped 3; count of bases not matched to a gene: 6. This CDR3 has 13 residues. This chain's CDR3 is CSATGTVTDTQYF. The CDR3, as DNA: TGCAGTGCAACCGGGACAGTTACAGATACGCAGTATTTT.

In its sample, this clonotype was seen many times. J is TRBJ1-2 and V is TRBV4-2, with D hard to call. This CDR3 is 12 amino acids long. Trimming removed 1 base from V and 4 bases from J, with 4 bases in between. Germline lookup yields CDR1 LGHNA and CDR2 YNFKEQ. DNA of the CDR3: TGTGCCAGCAGCCAAGTCAGCTATGGCTACACCTTC. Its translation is CASSQVSYGYTF.

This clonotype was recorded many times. CDR3 DNA: TGTGCCATCAGTGGGGAGACTAACTACGAGCAGTACGTC. It encodes CAISGETNYEQYV. The chain recombines TRBV10-3 with TRBJ2-7; possible D gene TRBD2, 5 bases. CDR3 length equals 13 residues. The germline V gene encodes CDR1 ENHRY and CDR2 SYGVKD. The V end was cut by 4 bases, the J end by 3 bases, with 10 bases between.

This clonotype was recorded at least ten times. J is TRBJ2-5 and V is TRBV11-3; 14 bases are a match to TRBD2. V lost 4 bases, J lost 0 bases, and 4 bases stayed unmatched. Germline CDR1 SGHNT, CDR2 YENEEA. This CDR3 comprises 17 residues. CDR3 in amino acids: CASSSGTSGGYQETQYF. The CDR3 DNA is TGTGCCAGCAGCTCCGGGACTAGCGGGGGATACCAAGAGACCCAGTACTTC.